This T cell receptor beta chain was sequenced for a study of patients and donors after allogeneic stem cell transplantation. In TCRdb, the RT-PCR reads were re-called with MiXCR into one record per CDR3 protein. The table lists approximately 170,000 distinct CDR3 sequences, approximately 22% of them singletons. Trimming cost V 0 bases and J 4 bases, with 17 bases left between them. Germline CDR1 reads SGHRS; CDR2 reads YFSETQ. The CDR3 spans 17 residues. This clonotype was seen only a few times. The TCR originated in a human donor who was either an allogeneic HSCT recipient or a stem cell or donor lymphocyte infusion donor (not recorded which). It is not recorded whose cells these are; they may come from a transplant donor. The specimen sequenced was blood, either unsorted or a sorted T cell fraction (not recorded which). This sequence joins TRBV5-1 and TRBJ2-1; D is uncertain. DNA of the CDR3: TGCGCCAGCAGCTTGGCCGACGGAGCTCGCCTTTACAATGAGCAGTTCTTC. Translated: CASSLADGARLYNEQFF.